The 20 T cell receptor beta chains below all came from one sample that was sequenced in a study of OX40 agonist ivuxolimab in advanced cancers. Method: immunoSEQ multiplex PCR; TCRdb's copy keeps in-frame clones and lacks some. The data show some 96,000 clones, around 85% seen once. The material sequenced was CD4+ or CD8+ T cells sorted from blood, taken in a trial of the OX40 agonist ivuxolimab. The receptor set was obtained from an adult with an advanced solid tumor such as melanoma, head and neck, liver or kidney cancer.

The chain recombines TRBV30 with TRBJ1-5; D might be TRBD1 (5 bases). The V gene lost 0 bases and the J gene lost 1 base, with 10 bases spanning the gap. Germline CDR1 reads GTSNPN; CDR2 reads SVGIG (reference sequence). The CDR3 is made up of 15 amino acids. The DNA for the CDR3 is TGTGCCTGGAGTGTAACTGGGGACAGCAATCAGCCCCAGCATTTT. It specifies CAWSVTGDSNQPQHF.

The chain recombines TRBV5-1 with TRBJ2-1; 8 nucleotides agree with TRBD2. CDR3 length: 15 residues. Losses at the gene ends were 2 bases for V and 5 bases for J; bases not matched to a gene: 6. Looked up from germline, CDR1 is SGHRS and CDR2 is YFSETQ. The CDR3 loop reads CASSFVSGMNNEQFF. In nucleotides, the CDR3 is TGCGCCAGCAGCTTTGTTAGCGGGATGAACAATGAGCAGTTCTTC.

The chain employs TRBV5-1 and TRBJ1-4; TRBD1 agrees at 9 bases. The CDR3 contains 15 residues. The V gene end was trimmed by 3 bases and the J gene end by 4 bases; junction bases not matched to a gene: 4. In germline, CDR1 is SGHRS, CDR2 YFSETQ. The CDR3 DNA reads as TGCGCCAGCAGCTCGAGGACAGGGGTTAATGAAAAACTGTTTTTT. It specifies CASSSRTGVNEKLFF.

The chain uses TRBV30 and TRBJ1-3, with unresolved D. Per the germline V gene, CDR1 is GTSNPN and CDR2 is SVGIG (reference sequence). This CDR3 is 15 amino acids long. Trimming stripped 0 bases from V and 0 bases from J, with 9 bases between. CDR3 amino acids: CAWSVRGPSGNTIYF. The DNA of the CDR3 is TGTGCCTGGAGTGTCCGTGGACCCTCTGGAAACACCATATATTTT.

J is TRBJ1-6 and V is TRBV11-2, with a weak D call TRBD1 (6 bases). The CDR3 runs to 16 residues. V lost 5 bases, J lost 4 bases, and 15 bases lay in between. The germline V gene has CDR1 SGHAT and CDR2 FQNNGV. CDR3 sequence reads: CASSPNGQIYNSPLHF. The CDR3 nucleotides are TGTGCCAGCAGCCCAAACGGACAGATTTATAATTCACCCCTCCACTTT.

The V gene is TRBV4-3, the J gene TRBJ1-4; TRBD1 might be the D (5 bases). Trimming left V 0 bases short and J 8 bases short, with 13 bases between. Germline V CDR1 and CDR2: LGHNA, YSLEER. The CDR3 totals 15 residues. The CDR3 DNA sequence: TGCGCCAGCAGCCAAGATGGGGCCGGGGGGGAAAAACTGTTTTTT. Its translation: CASSQDGAGGEKLFF.

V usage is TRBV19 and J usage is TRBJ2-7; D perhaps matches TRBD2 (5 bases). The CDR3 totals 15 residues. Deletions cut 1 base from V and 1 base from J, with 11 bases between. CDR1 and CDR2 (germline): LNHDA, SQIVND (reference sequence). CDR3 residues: CASSIGGQASYEQYF. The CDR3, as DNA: TGTGCCAGTAGTATAGGAGGGCAGGCGTCCTACGAGCAGTACTTC.

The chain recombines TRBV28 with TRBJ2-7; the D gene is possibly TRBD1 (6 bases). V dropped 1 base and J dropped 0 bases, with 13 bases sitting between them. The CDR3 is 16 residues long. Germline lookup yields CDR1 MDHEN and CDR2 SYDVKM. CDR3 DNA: TGTGCCAGCAGTTTATTCGGGCAGGGGAGCTCCTACGAGCAGTACTTC. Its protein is CASSLFGQGSSYEQYF.

The CDR3 bases are TGTGCCAGCACGCTTGACAGTGACACTGAAGCTTTCTTT. Translated, it gives CASTLDSDTEAFF. The chain links TRBV2 to TRBJ1-1; D may be TRBD1 (5 bases). This CDR3 has 13 amino acids. V gave up 7 bases and J gave up 3 bases, with 12 bases separating them. From germline, CDR1 is SNHLY and CDR2 FYNNEI. The entire variable domain, with the rest obtained from reference TRBV2 and TRBJ1-1, is as follows: EPEVTQTPSHQVTQMGQEVILRCVPISNHLYFYWYRQILGQKVEFLVSFYNNEISEKSEIFDDQFSVERPDGSNFTLKIRSTKLEDSAMYFCASTLDSDTEAFFGQGTRLTVV.

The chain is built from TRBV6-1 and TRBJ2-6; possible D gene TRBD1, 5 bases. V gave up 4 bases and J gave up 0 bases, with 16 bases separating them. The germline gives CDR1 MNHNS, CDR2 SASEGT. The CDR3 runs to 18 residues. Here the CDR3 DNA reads TGTGCCAGCAGTGGTAGTTTAGGACAACTCTCTGGGGCCAACGTCCTGACTTTC. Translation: CASSGSLGQLSGANVLTF.

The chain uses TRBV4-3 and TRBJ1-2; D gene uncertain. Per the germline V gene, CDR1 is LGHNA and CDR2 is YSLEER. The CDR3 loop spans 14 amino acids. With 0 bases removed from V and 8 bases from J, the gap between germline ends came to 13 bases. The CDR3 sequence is CASSQENVLGGYTF. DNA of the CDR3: TGCGCCAGCAGCCAAGAGAATGTCCTCGGGGGCTACACCTTC.

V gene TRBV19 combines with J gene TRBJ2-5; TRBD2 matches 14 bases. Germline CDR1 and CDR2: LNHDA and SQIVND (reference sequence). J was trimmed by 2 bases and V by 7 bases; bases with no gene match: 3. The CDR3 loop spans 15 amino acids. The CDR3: CASNGLAGGQETQYF. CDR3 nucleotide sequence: TGTGCCAGTAATGGACTAGCGGGGGGACAAGAGACCCAGTACTTC.

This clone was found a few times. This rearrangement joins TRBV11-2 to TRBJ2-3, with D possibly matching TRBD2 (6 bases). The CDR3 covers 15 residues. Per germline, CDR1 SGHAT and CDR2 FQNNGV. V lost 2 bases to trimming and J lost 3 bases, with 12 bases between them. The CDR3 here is CASSLLVSGTDTQYF. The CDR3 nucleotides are TGTGCCAGCAGCTTACTTGTTAGCGGTACAGATACGCAGTATTTT. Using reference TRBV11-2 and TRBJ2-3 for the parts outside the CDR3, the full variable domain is EAGVAQSPRYKIIEKRQSVAFWCNPISGHATLYWYQQILGQGPKLLIQFQNNGVVDDSQLPKDRFSAERLKGVDSTLKIQPAKLEDSAVYLCASSLLVSGTDTQYFGPGTRLTVL.

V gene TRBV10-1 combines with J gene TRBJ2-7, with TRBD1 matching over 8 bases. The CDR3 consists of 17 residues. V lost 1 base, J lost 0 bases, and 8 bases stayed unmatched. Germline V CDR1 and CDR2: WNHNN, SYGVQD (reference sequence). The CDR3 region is CASSELLWTGNSYEQYF. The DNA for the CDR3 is TGCGCCAGCAGTGAGTTGCTTTGGACAGGGAACTCCTACGAGCAGTACTTC.

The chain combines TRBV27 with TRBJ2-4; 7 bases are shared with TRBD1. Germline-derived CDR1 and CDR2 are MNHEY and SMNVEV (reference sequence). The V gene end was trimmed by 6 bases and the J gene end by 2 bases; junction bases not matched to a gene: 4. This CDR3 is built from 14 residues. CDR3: CASRGTETKNIQYF. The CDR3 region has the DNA TGTGCCAGCAGAGGGACAGAAACCAAAAACATTCAGTACTTC.

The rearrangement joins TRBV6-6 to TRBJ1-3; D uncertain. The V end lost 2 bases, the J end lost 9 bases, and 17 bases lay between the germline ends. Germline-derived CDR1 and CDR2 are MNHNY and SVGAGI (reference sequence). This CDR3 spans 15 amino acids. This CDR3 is CASSYPERPRSTIYF. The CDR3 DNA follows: TGTGCCAGCAGTTACCCCGAGCGACCCCGATCCACCATATATTTT.

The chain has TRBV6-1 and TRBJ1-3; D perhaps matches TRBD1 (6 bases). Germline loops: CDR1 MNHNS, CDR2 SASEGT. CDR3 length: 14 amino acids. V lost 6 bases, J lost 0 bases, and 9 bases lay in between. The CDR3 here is CASRGQYSGNTIYF. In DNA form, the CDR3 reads TGTGCCAGCAGAGGACAGTACTCTGGAAACACCATATATTTT.

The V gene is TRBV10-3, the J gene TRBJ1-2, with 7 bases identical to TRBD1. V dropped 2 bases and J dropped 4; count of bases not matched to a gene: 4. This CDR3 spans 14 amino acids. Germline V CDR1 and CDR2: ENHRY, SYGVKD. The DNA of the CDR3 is TGTGCCATCAGTGAGGAAGGGGGCCTCTATGGCTACACCTTC. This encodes CAISEEGGLYGYTF.

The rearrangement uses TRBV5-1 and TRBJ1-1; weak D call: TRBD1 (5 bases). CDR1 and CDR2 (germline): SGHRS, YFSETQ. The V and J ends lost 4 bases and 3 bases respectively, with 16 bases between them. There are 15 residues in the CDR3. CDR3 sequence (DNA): TGCGCCAGCAGCAGATGGGGACCTCGGGACACTGAAGCTTTCTTT. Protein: CASSRWGPRDTEAFF. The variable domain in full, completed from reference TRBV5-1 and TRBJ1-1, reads KAGVTQTPRYLIKTRGQQVTLSCSPISGHRSVSWYQQTPGQGLQFLFEYFSETQRNKGNFPGRFSGRQFSNSRSEMNVSTLELGDSALYLCASSRWGPRDTEAFFGQGTRLTVV.

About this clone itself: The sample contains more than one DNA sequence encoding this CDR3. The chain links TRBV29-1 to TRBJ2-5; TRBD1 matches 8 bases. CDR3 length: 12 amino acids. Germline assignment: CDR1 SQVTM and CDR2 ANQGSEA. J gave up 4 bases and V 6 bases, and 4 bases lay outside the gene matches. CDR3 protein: CSVADRGETQYF. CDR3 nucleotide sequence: TGCAGCGTAGCAGACAGGGGAGAGACCCAGTACTTC.